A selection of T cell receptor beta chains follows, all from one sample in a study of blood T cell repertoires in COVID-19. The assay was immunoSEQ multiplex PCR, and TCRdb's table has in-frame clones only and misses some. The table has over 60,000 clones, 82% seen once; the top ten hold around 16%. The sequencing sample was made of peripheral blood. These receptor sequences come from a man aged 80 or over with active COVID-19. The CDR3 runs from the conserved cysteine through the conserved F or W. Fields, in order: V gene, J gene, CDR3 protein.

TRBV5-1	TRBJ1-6	CASRFEGLNSPLHF
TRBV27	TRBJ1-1	CASSLSSRGLTEAFF
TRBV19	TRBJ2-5	CASKRTGTSSQETQYF
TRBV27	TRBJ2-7	CASSLSSSGIHYEQYF
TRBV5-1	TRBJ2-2	CASSLTGTISGELFF
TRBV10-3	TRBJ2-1	CAILGDNEQFF
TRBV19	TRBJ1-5	CASSTTVNQPQHF
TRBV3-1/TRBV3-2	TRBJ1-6	CASSQIVNSPLHF
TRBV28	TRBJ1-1	CASSAPGGVNTEAFF
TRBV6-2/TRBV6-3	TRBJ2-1	CASSPGRMSYNEQFF
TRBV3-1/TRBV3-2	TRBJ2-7	CASSRGVSGAGLYEQYF
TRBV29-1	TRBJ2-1	CSVGGGTVSNEQFF
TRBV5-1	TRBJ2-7	CASSVQGSHEQYF
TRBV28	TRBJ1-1	CASSSHPTGNTEAFF
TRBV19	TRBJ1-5	CASREEVSGGQPQHF